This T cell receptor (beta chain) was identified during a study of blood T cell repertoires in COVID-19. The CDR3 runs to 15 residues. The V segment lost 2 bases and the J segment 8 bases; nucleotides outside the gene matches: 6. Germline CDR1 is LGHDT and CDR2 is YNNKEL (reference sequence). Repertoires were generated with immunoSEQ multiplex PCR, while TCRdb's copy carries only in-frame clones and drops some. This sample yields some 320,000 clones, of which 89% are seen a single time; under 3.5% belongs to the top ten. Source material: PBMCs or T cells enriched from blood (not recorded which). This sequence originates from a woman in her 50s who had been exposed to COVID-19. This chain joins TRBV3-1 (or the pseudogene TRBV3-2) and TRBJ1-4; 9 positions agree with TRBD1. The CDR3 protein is CASSQTGTGREKLFF. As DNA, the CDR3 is TGTGCCAGCAGCCAAACTGGGACAGGGCGGGAAAAACTGTTTTTT.